This passage covers 19 T cell receptor beta chains from one sample sequenced in a study of CD8 T cells in ankylosing spondylitis. TCRdb analysed the 5' RACE reads with MiXCR anew, one entry per CDR3 protein. The repertoire consists of roughly 180,000 distinct CDR3 sequences, with 9.5% to 15% occurring once and the leading ten covering more than 15%. The sequenced material came from blood, either unsorted or a sorted T cell fraction (not recorded which). The receptors here all came from a male donor with ankylosing spondylitis or in good health (not recorded which).

The genes are TRBV10-3 and TRBJ2-3; no definite D call. The V and J ends lost 2 bases and 1 base respectively, with 13 bases between them. CDR1 is ENHRY and CDR2 is SYGVKD in the germline V gene. The CDR3 length is 16 residues. This CDR3 reads CAISEDGNLGTDTQYF. CDR3 DNA: TGTGCCATCAGTGAGGACGGCAATTTGGGCACAGATACGCAGTATTTT.

In this sample, this clonotype turned up many times. The genes are TRBV29-1 and TRBJ2-7; unclear D gene. V gave up 0 bases and J gave up 1 base, with 4 bases separating them. CDR1 SQVTM and CDR2 ANQGSEA come from the germline V gene. The CDR3 runs to 12 residues. The CDR3: CSVEDESYEQYF. CDR3 bases: TGCAGCGTTGAAGACGAATCCTACGAGCAGTACTTC.

The table lists this clonotype with a few counts. J is TRBJ2-7 and V is TRBV4-1; 12 bases match TRBD1. Germline trimming cut 4 bases from V and 4 bases from J; bases unmatched to any gene: 5. Germline V lookup: CDR1 MGHRA, CDR2 YSYEKL. This CDR3 has 15 residues. The CDR3 is CASSPGQGAVYEQYF. The CDR3 DNA is TGCGCCAGCAGCCCGGGACAGGGGGCTGTGTACGAGCAGTACTTC.

This clonotype was seen a handful of times. The V call is TRBV29-1, the J call TRBJ2-2; tentatively, D is TRBD1 or TRBD2 (5 bases each). CDR3 size: 18 residues. The V gene lost 7 bases and the J gene lost 0 bases, with 24 bases spanning the gap. Germline CDR1 is SQVTM and CDR2 is ANQGSEA. The CDR3 nucleotides read TGCAGCGCCCCCCCTTCCAGAGGGGAAACTACGAACACCGGGGAGCTGTTTTTT. Its translation: CSAPPSRGETTNTGELFF.

CDR3 sequence (DNA): TGTGCCAGCAGTCCGATAGCGGGAGGCGGTAATGAGCAGTTCTTC. Translating it yields CASSPIAGGGNEQFF. The V call is TRBV12-3 or TRBV12-4, the J call TRBJ2-1, with 10 bases identical to TRBD2. Trimming at V came to 5 bases and at J to 7 bases, leaving 8 bases not matched to a gene. The CDR3 extends over 15 amino acids.

This clonotype was observed once. CDR3 protein: CASSLIQGRTYEQYF. CDR3 nucleotide sequence: TGTGCCAGCAGCTTAATCCAGGGCCGTACCTACGAGCAGTACTTC. V and J are TRBV7-9 and TRBJ2-7; maybe TRBD1 (5 bases). V shed 2 bases and J shed 2 bases, with 13 bases lying between them. The CDR3 covers 15 residues. From germline, CDR1 is SEHNR and CDR2 FQNEAQ (reference sequence). Looking up the rest from reference TRBV7-9 and TRBJ2-7 gives the full variable domain: DTGVSQNPRHKITKRGQNVTFRCDPISEHNRLYWYRQTLGQGPEFLTYFQNEAQLEKSRLLSDRFSAERPKGSFSTLEIQRTEQGDSAMYLCASSLIQGRTYEQYFGPGTRLTVT.

This clonotype has at least ten counts. The rearrangement uses TRBV12-3 or TRBV12-4 and TRBJ1-1; 12 bases are a match to TRBD1. CDR3 length: 15 amino acids. With 5 bases clipped from V and 5 bases from J, the junction kept 6 bases outside the gene matches. The CDR3 spells CASSLGTGGLTEAFF. The CDR3 DNA reads as TGTGCCAGCAGTCTTGGGACAGGGGGCTTAACTGAAGCTTTCTTT.

This clonotype was observed a few times. The chain links TRBV10-3 to TRBJ1-1; D not resolved. This CDR3 spans 12 amino acids. Per germline, CDR1 ENHRY and CDR2 SYGVKD. Trimming took off 6 bases at V and 1 base at J, with 6 bases between the two ends. The CDR3 coding sequence is TGTGCCATCAGGGACCCGAACACTGAAGCTTTCTTT. Translation: CAIRDPNTEAFF.

The chain links TRBV5-1 to TRBJ2-1; no definite D call. Between the trimmed V and J ends, which lost 7 bases and 2 bases, there was a span of 19 bases. The CDR3 runs to 16 residues. Germline CDR1 reads SGHRS; CDR2 reads YFSETQ. The CDR3 sequence: CASAAPVKGTYNEQFF. The CDR3 bases are TGCGCCAGCGCAGCCCCCGTCAAGGGTACCTACAATGAGCAGTTCTTC.

The chain recombines TRBV5-5 with TRBJ1-4; D is undetermined. The CDR3 is 12 amino acids. With 4 bases removed from V and 8 bases from J, the gap between germline ends came to 9 bases. Germline V lookup: CDR1 SGHKS, CDR2 YYEKEE (reference sequence). The CDR3 protein is CASSLLNEKLFF. The CDR3 bases are TGTGCCAGCAGCCTTTTAAACGAAAAACTGTTTTTT.

The chain links TRBV7-9 to TRBJ2-2; D is possibly TRBD1 (5 bases). Germline V lookup: CDR1 SEHNR, CDR2 FQNEAQ (reference sequence). Trimming cost V 5 bases and J 5 bases, with 9 bases left between them. The CDR3 is 13 amino acids. CDR3 DNA: TGTGCCAGCAGCGGCCGGACAACCGGGGAGCTGTTTTTT. This encodes CASSGRTTGELFF.

This clonotype was counted at least ten times. The CDR3: CASISGSNYGYTF. The CDR3 DNA reads TGTGCCAGCATCTCAGGGTCTAACTATGGCTACACCTTC. The V and J genes are TRBV7-9 and TRBJ1-2, with a possible D match to TRBD1 (5 bases). Germline CDR1 reads SEHNR; CDR2 reads FQNEAQ (reference sequence). There are 13 residues in the CDR3. The V end was cut by 7 bases, the J end by 0 bases, with 9 bases between.

The chain uses TRBV7-8 and TRBJ2-7, with TRBD1 identical over 7 bases. This CDR3 is built from 14 residues. J gave up 5 bases and V 2 bases, and 6 bases lay outside the gene matches. In germline, CDR1 is SGHVS, CDR2 FQNEAQ. The DNA for the CDR3 is TGTGCCAGCAGCTTATCGGGACAGAATAACGAGCAGTACTTC. It codes for CASSLSGQNNEQYF.

V and J are TRBV2 and TRBJ2-1, with 12 bases lining up with TRBD1. Per the germline V gene, CDR1 is SNHLY and CDR2 is FYNNEI. The CDR3 covers 19 residues. V lost 3 bases and J lost 0; bases outside the gene matches: 9. The CDR3 here is CASSELGTGGGSSYNEQFF. The DNA of the CDR3 is TGTGCCAGCAGTGAGTTAGGGACAGGGGGCGGCAGCTCCTACAATGAGCAGTTCTTC.

This clonotype was detected a few times. This chain links TRBV12-3 or TRBV12-4 with TRBJ1-1; 7 nucleotides line up with TRBD1. The CDR3 is 14 amino acids. J lost 1 base, V lost 5 bases, and 4 bases had no gene match. The CDR3 coding sequence is TGTGCCAGCAGTGACCGGGACAGGAACACTGAAGCTTTCTTT. The encoded protein is CASSDRDRNTEAFF.

This clonotype has just a few counts. V is TRBV4-1 and J is TRBJ1-1, with 9 bases fitting TRBD1. The CDR3 has 15 amino acids. Germline V gene sequence: CDR1 MGHRA, CDR2 YSYEKL. V shed 0 bases, J shed 4 bases, and the junction held 3 bases outside the gene matches. As DNA, the CDR3 is TGCGCCAGCAGCCAAGAGGGACAGGGTGGCACTGAAGCTTTCTTT. It translates to CASSQEGQGGTEAFF.

This chain uses TRBV20-1 with TRBJ1-1, with D hard to call. The length of the CDR3 is 12 residues. The germline CDR1 and CDR2 sequences are DFQATT and SNEGSKA (reference sequence). Between the trimmed V and J ends, which lost 3 bases and 5 bases, there was a span of 10 bases. The CDR3 here is CSASKRETEAFF. CDR3 in DNA: TGCAGTGCTAGTAAGCGGGAAACTGAAGCTTTCTTT.

The gene calls are TRBV3-1 and TRBJ2-7; 13 bases are a match to TRBD2. Germline lookup yields CDR1 LGHDT and CDR2 YNNKEL (reference sequence). J lost 2 bases, V lost 10 bases, and 8 bases had no gene match. This CDR3 is built from 15 residues. The CDR3 region has the DNA TGTGCCACCTCCTGGGGACTAGCGGGAACCTACGAGCAGTACTTC. Translation gives CATSWGLAGTYEQYF.

The gene calls are TRBV20-1 and TRBJ2-1; TRBD2 matches at 11 bases. The CDR3 runs to 16 residues. The germline V gene has CDR1 DFQATT and CDR2 SNEGSKA (reference sequence). The V and J ends lost 2 bases and 0 bases, in that order; junction bases with no gene match: 3. The CDR3 bases are TGCAGTGCTAGACCTACTAGCGGGAGCTCCTACAATGAGCAGTTCTTC. It codes for CSARPTSGSSYNEQFF.